The rows below give T cell receptor beta chains drawn from one sample of a study of blood T cell repertoires in COVID-19. Assay: immunoSEQ multiplex PCR; the TCRdb copy retains only in-frame clones and omits some. Altogether fewer than 200,000 clones are present, roughly 86% being singletons, with the ten largest covering 2.7%. The sequencing input was peripheral blood. The receptor set was obtained from a man between 35 and 55 years old with active or convalescent COVID-19. Both conserved end residues are part of each CDR3. A D gene is named only where the DNA matches it firmly. Expanded clones get a size class; other rows say once, few or many, or leave the size out.

CDR3 protein: CASSLRIQGPYEQYF
CDR3 DNA: TGCGCCAGCAGCCTACGCATACAGGGCCCCTACGAGCAGTACTTC
D gene: -
J gene: TRBJ2-7
V gene: TRBV4-3
clone size: -

CDR3 protein: CASSLGLAGTDTQYF
CDR3 DNA: TGCGCCAGCAGCTTGGGACTAGCGGGGACAGATACGCAGTATTTT
D gene: TRBD2
J gene: TRBJ2-3
V gene: TRBV5-1
clone size: -

CDR3 protein: CASSRGQKNEKLFF
CDR3 DNA: TGTGCCAGCAGCCGCGGACAGAAAAATGAAAAACTGTTTTTT
D gene: -
J gene: TRBJ1-4
V gene: TRBV6-5
clone size: few

CDR3 protein: CASRGEGFGSPLHF
CDR3 DNA: TGTGCCAGCAGGGGAGAAGGTTTTGGTTCACCCCTCCACTTT
D gene: -
J gene: TRBJ1-6
V gene: TRBV7-9
clone size: few

CDR3 protein: CATQPAGYTDTQYF
CDR3 DNA: TGTGCCACCCAGCCAGCGGGGTACACAGATACGCAGTATTTT
D gene: TRBD2
J gene: TRBJ2-3
V gene: TRBV24-1
clone size: -

CDR3 protein: CASSVTANTGELFF
CDR3 DNA: TGTGCCAGCAGTGTAACAGCGAACACCGGGGAGCTGTTTTTT
D gene: -
J gene: TRBJ2-2
V gene: TRBV6-4
clone size: -

CDR3 protein: CASSPSTDTPYEQYF
CDR3 DNA: TGTGCCAGCAGCCCCTCGACAGATACCCCTTACGAGCAGTACTTC
D gene: -
J gene: TRBJ2-7
V gene: TRBV7-6
clone size: -

CDR3 protein: CASSESPTGQDQPQHF
CDR3 DNA: TGCGCCAGCAGTGAGTCGCCGACAGGGCAAGATCAGCCCCAGCATTTT
D gene: TRBD1
J gene: TRBJ1-5
V gene: TRBV10-1
clone size: -

CDR3 protein: CASSQGPGQGYTDTQYF
CDR3 DNA: TGCGCCAGCAGCCAAGGCCCGGGACAGGGGTACACAGATACGCAGTATTTT
D gene: TRBD1
J gene: TRBJ2-3
V gene: TRBV4-1
clone size: -

CDR3 protein: CASSPSAGPDTQYF
CDR3 DNA: TGTGCCAGCAGCCCCTCCGCGGGACCAGATACGCAGTATTTT
D gene: -
J gene: TRBJ2-3
V gene: TRBV4-2
clone size: -

CDR3 protein: CASSRTGNEQYF
CDR3 DNA: TGTGCCAGCAGTCGGACAGGGAACGAGCAGTACTTC
D gene: TRBD1
J gene: TRBJ2-7
V gene: TRBV6-5
clone size: -

CDR3 protein: CASSGQLDNEQFF
CDR3 DNA: TGCGCCAGCTCGGGACAGTTAGACAATGAGCAGTTCTTC
D gene: TRBD1
J gene: TRBJ2-1
V gene: TRBV5-1
clone size: -

CDR3 protein: CASSLVSGGNEQYF
CDR3 DNA: TGTGCCAGCAGCTTGGTTAGCGGGGGGAACGAGCAGTACTTC
D gene: TRBD2
J gene: TRBJ2-7
V gene: TRBV5-6
clone size: -

CDR3 protein: CASKAEGTVNSPLHF
CDR3 DNA: TGTGCCAGCAAGGCGGAGGGGACAGTGAATTCACCCCTCCACTTT
D gene: TRBD1
J gene: TRBJ1-6
V gene: TRBV2
clone size: -

CDR3 protein: CASRGTGLSYEQYF
CDR3 DNA: TGTGCCAGCAGAGGGACAGGGCTCTCCTACGAGCAGTACTTC
D gene: TRBD1
J gene: TRBJ2-7
V gene: TRBV28
clone size: -

CDR3 protein: CASGQQPPHAFF
CDR3 DNA: TGTGCCAGTGGACAGCAGCCTCCCCATGCTTTCTTT
D gene: -
J gene: TRBJ1-1
V gene: TRBV19
clone size: -

CDR3 protein: CASSRGQGGGTGELFF
CDR3 DNA: TGTGCCAGCAGCCGGGGACAGGGTGGTGGCACCGGGGAGCTGTTTTTT
D gene: TRBD1
J gene: TRBJ2-2
V gene: TRBV9
clone size: -

CDR3 protein: CASREGTGGYETQYF
CDR3 DNA: TGTGCCAGCAGGGAGGGGACAGGGGGATATGAGACCCAGTACTTC
D gene: TRBD1
J gene: TRBJ2-5
V gene: TRBV2
clone size: once

CDR3 protein: CASRQGGQPQHF
CDR3 DNA: TGTGCCAGCAGACAGGGGGGTCAGCCCCAGCATTTT
D gene: TRBD1
J gene: TRBJ1-5
V gene: TRBV27
clone size: -

CDR3 protein: CSAYRGEQFF
CDR3 DNA: TGCAGCGCCTACAGGGGTGAGCAGTTCTTC
D gene: TRBD1
J gene: TRBJ2-1
V gene: TRBV29-1
clone size: -

CDR3 protein: CATSGATPYNEQFF
CDR3 DNA: TGTGCCACCAGTGGAGCGACTCCCTACAATGAGCAGTTCTTC
D gene: -
J gene: TRBJ2-1
V gene: TRBV24-1
clone size: -

CDR3 protein: CAWSWTGGQETQYF
CDR3 DNA: TGTGCCTGGAGCTGGACAGGGGGTCAAGAGACCCAGTACTTC
D gene: TRBD1
J gene: TRBJ2-5
V gene: TRBV30
clone size: -

CDR3 protein: CASSLEAYEQYF
CDR3 DNA: TGTGCCAGCTCACTAGAAGCCTACGAGCAGTACTTC
D gene: -
J gene: TRBJ2-7
V gene: TRBV18
clone size: -

CDR3 protein: CATSSVNTEAFF
CDR3 DNA: TGTGCCACCAGCAGCGTGAACACTGAAGCTTTCTTT
D gene: -
J gene: TRBJ1-1
V gene: TRBV28
clone size: -

CDR3 protein: CASSLSAGGGYGYTF
CDR3 DNA: TGTGCCAGCAGCTTGTCTGCGGGTGGAGGCTATGGCTACACCTTC
D gene: -
J gene: TRBJ1-2
V gene: TRBV5-4
clone size: -

CDR3 protein: CASSPTSGGVETQYF
CDR3 DNA: TGTGCCAGCAGCCCGACTAGCGGGGGTGTAGAGACCCAGTACTTC
D gene: TRBD2
J gene: TRBJ2-5
V gene: TRBV4-2
clone size: -

CDR3 protein: CASSHKVSDTQYF
CDR3 DNA: TGCGCCAGCAGTCACAAAGTATCAGATACGCAGTATTTT
D gene: -
J gene: TRBJ2-3
V gene: TRBV4-3
clone size: -

CDR3 protein: CASVRAAGHEQYF
CDR3 DNA: TGTGCCAGCGTGAGGGCTGCCGGACACGAGCAGTACTTC
D gene: -
J gene: TRBJ2-7
V gene: TRBV6-5
clone size: -

CDR3 protein: CASSFPGLAGMVQFF
CDR3 DNA: TGTGCCAGCAGCTTCCCGGGACTAGCGGGGATGGTGCAGTTCTTC
D gene: TRBD2
J gene: TRBJ2-1
V gene: TRBV5-4
clone size: -

CDR3 protein: CASSFSGAEAFF
CDR3 DNA: TGCGCCAGCAGCTTCTCCGGGGCTGAAGCTTTCTTT
D gene: -
J gene: TRBJ1-1
V gene: TRBV4-1
clone size: once

CDR3 protein: CASSQDYGGLGKLFF
CDR3 DNA: TGCGCCAGCAGCCAAGATTACGGGGGGTTGGGGAAACTGTTTTTT
D gene: -
J gene: TRBJ1-4
V gene: TRBV4-3
clone size: -

CDR3 protein: CASSILQGSDTQYF
CDR3 DNA: TGTGCCAGCAGCATATTACAGGGGTCAGATACGCAGTATTTT
D gene: TRBD1
J gene: TRBJ2-3
V gene: TRBV6-2/TRBV6-3
clone size: -

CDR3 protein: CASRNTGTGTGELFF
CDR3 DNA: TGTGCCAGCAGGAATACAGGGACCGGCACCGGGGAGCTGTTTTTT
D gene: -
J gene: TRBJ2-2
V gene: TRBV28
clone size: -

CDR3 protein: CASISGQKTGELFF
CDR3 DNA: TGTGCCAGCATTAGTGGACAAAAGACCGGGGAGCTGTTTTTT
D gene: -
J gene: TRBJ2-2
V gene: TRBV28
clone size: -

CDR3 protein: CASSGQGNQPQHF
CDR3 DNA: TGTGCCAGCTCCGGACAGGGGAATCAGCCCCAGCATTTT
D gene: TRBD1
J gene: TRBJ1-5
V gene: TRBV2
clone size: -

CDR3 protein: CASSPPDRENRQLFF
CDR3 DNA: TGTGCCAGCAGCCCCCCGGACAGGGAAAATCGACAACTGTTTTTT
D gene: TRBD1
J gene: TRBJ1-4
V gene: TRBV7-8
clone size: -

CDR3 protein: CATILDGGGASYGYTF
CDR3 DNA: TGTGCCACCATCTTGGATGGAGGGGGCGCGTCCTATGGCTACACCTTC
D gene: TRBD1
J gene: TRBJ1-2
V gene: TRBV19
clone size: -

CDR3 protein: CASISSGGAGEQFF
CDR3 DNA: TGTGCCAGCATCTCTTCCGGGGGGGCAGGTGAGCAGTTCTTC
D gene: TRBD2
J gene: TRBJ2-1
V gene: TRBV6-6
clone size: -

CDR3 protein: CASSDTGVRETQYF
CDR3 DNA: TGTGCCAGCAGCGACACAGGGGTGAGAGAGACCCAGTACTTC
D gene: TRBD1
J gene: TRBJ2-5
V gene: TRBV7-2
clone size: -

CDR3 protein: CASGPPGQPNQPQHF
CDR3 DNA: TGTGCTAGTGGTCCCCCTGGACAGCCTAATCAGCCCCAGCATTTT
D gene: -
J gene: TRBJ1-5
V gene: TRBV12-5
clone size: -

CDR3 protein: CATSSDRDGTGKFKDTQYF
CDR3 DNA: TGTGCCACCAGCAGCGACAGAGATGGGACAGGGAAGTTTAAGGATACGCAGTATTTT
D gene: TRBD1
J gene: TRBJ2-3
V gene: TRBV15
clone size: -

CDR3 protein: CASSKLGTGNNQPQHF
CDR3 DNA: TGTGCCAGCAGTAAGCTCGGGACAGGGAACAATCAGCCCCAGCATTTT
D gene: TRBD1
J gene: TRBJ1-5
V gene: TRBV7-8
clone size: -

CDR3 protein: CASSPRGIDYGYTF
CDR3 DNA: TGTGCCAGCTCACCACGAGGGATTGACTATGGCTACACCTTC
D gene: -
J gene: TRBJ1-2
V gene: TRBV18
clone size: -

CDR3 protein: CASSEYRQVASLYNEQFF
CDR3 DNA: TGTGCCAGCAGTGAATATCGACAGGTAGCCTCCTTATACAATGAGCAGTTCTTC
D gene: -
J gene: TRBJ2-1
V gene: TRBV25-1
clone size: once

CDR3 protein: CASSQVKYLHYGYTF
CDR3 DNA: TGCGCCAGCAGCCAAGTCAAATACCTACACTATGGCTACACCTTC
D gene: -
J gene: TRBJ1-2
V gene: TRBV4-3
clone size: -

CDR3 protein: CASSPGQGDQPQHF
CDR3 DNA: TGTGCCAGCAGCCCCGGACAGGGGGACCAGCCCCAGCATTTT
D gene: TRBD1
J gene: TRBJ1-5
V gene: TRBV7-6
clone size: -

CDR3 protein: CASSIPSGAGNTIYF
CDR3 DNA: TGTGCCAGTAGTATCCCCTCCGGGGCTGGAAACACCATATATTTT
D gene: -
J gene: TRBJ1-3
V gene: TRBV19
clone size: -

CDR3 protein: CASSGGQGNQPQHF
CDR3 DNA: TGTGCCAGCAGCGGTGGACAGGGCAATCAGCCCCAGCATTTT
D gene: TRBD1
J gene: TRBJ1-5
V gene: TRBV6-5
clone size: once

CDR3 protein: CASTDSYTEAFF
CDR3 DNA: TGTGCCAGCACGGACAGCTACACTGAAGCTTTCTTT
D gene: -
J gene: TRBJ1-1
V gene: TRBV11-3
clone size: -

CDR3 protein: CAWSVKTPSNTEAFF
CDR3 DNA: TGTGCCTGGAGTGTTAAAACACCATCGAACACTGAAGCTTTCTTT
D gene: -
J gene: TRBJ1-1
V gene: TRBV30
clone size: -

CDR3 protein: CAWSPRSGSPTRAEAFF
CDR3 DNA: TGTGCCTGGAGTCCTCGATCGGGTTCTCCGACGAGGGCTGAAGCTTTCTTT
D gene: -
J gene: TRBJ1-1
V gene: TRBV30
clone size: -

CDR3 protein: CASSLGGRSTTEAFF
CDR3 DNA: TGCGCCAGCAGCTTGGGGGGCAGGTCTACCACTGAAGCTTTCTTT
D gene: -
J gene: TRBJ1-1
V gene: TRBV5-1
clone size: -

CDR3 protein: CASSFPGQGYRSPLHF
CDR3 DNA: TGTGCCAGCAGCTTTCCGGGACAGGGGTATAGGTCACCCCTCCACTTT
D gene: TRBD1
J gene: TRBJ1-6
V gene: TRBV5-8
clone size: -

CDR3 protein: CASRDRGRNSPLHF
CDR3 DNA: TGTGCCAGTAGGGACAGGGGTAGAAATTCACCCCTCCACTTT
D gene: TRBD1
J gene: TRBJ1-6
V gene: TRBV19
clone size: -

CDR3 protein: CASSYSQGSVTEAFF
CDR3 DNA: TGTGCCAGCAGTTACTCTCAGGGCTCCGTAACTGAAGCTTTCTTT
D gene: -
J gene: TRBJ1-1
V gene: TRBV6-5
clone size: -